This T cell receptor (beta chain) was captured in a study of blood T cell repertoires in COVID-19. Study-wide context: The samples span acute and convalescent COVID-19 from the United States, Italy and Spain. T cells, B-cell-depleted T cells, or PBMCs provided the cDNA or gDNA that served as material.

Germline CDR1 reads MNHEY; CDR2 reads SVGAGI. The CDR3 sequence is 16 residues long. Trimming cost V 2 bases and J 2 bases; bases outside gene matches: 6. Per the authors' pipeline: The assay estimated nucleated cells by amplifying reference gene primers. Measured with immunoSEQ multiplex PCR; TCRdb has only the in-frame clones, and not every one. That table supplies the V and J calls and clone size; D and trimming were determined from the DNA. The sample consists of about 80,000 clones, around 82% of them appearing once. Sequencing was performed on peripheral blood. The rearrangement links TRBV6-5 to TRBJ1-2; 9 nucleotides line up with TRBD1. This receptor was identified in a man between 60 and 75 years old with COVID-19, enrolled during active disease. The CDR3 region has the DNA TGTGCCAGCAGTTACCCCTCCGGACAGGGGAACTATGGCTACACCTTC. As protein: CASSYPSGQGNYGYTF.